This T cell receptor beta chain was identified during a study of blood T cell repertoires in COVID-19. This clone appeared a single time. Generated by immunoSEQ multiplex PCR, the TCRdb table keeps only in-frame clones and is missing some. The repertoire holds approximately 160,000 clones, with under 90% as singletons. Germline-derived CDR1 and CDR2 are MDHEN and SYDVKM. V lost 7 bases to trimming and J lost 6 bases; unmatched junction nucleotides: 2. The CDR3 runs 12 residues. The chain employs TRBV28 and TRBJ1-5, with 8 positions matching TRBD1. The clonotype was recovered from a man in his fifties who had recovered from COVID-19. Sequenced: PBMCs or T cells enriched from blood (not recorded which). As DNA, the CDR3 is TGTGCCAGCATTACAGGGGGTCAGCCCCAGCATTTT. This encodes CASITGGQPQHF.